This entry features one T cell receptor beta chain sequence. The data derive from a study of T cells after somatic rescue of genetic block. Generated by immunoSEQ multiplex PCR, the TCRdb table keeps only in-frame clones and is missing some. The sample records 55,000 or so clones, approximately 96% being singletons. V was trimmed by 6 bases and J by 8 bases, leaving 14 bases between them. Germline CDR1 reads MGHDK; CDR2 reads SYGVNS. The CDR3 spans 14 residues. The chain joins TRBV25-1 to TRBJ1-6; the D gene is possibly TRBD1 (6 bases). The sequencing sample was made of peripheral blood mononuclear cells (PBMCs). The sequence derives from a child under two years old. CDR3 in amino acids: CASRTQGGDSPLHF. The DNA for the CDR3 is TGTGCCAGCAGAACACAGGGAGGGGATTCACCCCTCCACTTT.